One and the same sample provided the 18 T cell receptor beta chains below, sequenced in a study of tumor and adjacent non-tumor tissue in lung cancer. RNA was extracted from bulk tissue without any cell sorting. A modified ARM-PCR protocol with three rounds of nested PCR amplified TCRbeta. From the multiplex PCR reads, TCRdb called clonotypes with MiXCR, one entry per CDR3 protein. The table lists tens of thousands of distinct CDR3 sequences, approximately 73% of them singletons. The sequencing input was lung tumor tissue. Receptor source: a man aged 60-69 years with non-small cell lung cancer.

J is TRBJ2-6 and V is TRBV28; 7 bases align to TRBD1. The length of the CDR3 is 17 residues. The V segment lost 7 bases and the J segment 3 bases; nucleotides outside the gene matches: 12. Germline CDR1 and CDR2: MDHEN and SYDVKM. CDR3 region: CASTWTGGPIGANVLTF. The CDR3 coding sequence is TGTGCCAGCACCTGGACAGGAGGCCCTATTGGGGCCAACGTCCTGACTTTC.

As regards this clonotype: A much larger clone sits a single nucleotide away, making a read error possible. The chain couples TRBV5-1 to TRBJ2-5; tentatively, D is TRBD2 (6 bases). CDR1 is SGHRS, CDR2 YFSETQ, per germline. The CDR3 has 16 residues. CDR3 in amino acids: CTSSLASATIGETQYF. The CDR3 DNA reads as TGCACCAGCAGCTTGGCTAGCGCTACAATAGGGGAGACCCAGTACTTC.

Points on this clonotype: At one boundary the junction diverges from the germline segment, which might be a read error. The chain carries TRBV11-3 and TRBJ2-7, with 8 positions matching TRBD2. The germline V gene has CDR1 SGHNT and CDR2 YENEEA. The CDR3 has 15 amino acids. The CDR3 loop is CPSNERGGGRHEQYF. CDR3 nucleotide sequence: TGTCCCAGCAACGAAAGGGGCGGGGGGCGCCACGAGCAGTACTTC.

As regards this clonotype: This could be a read error, since a much larger clone is one nucleotide away. The chain is built from TRBV11-2 and TRBJ2-1; possible D gene TRBD2, 7 bases. The CDR3 is 16 amino acids. Germline assignment: CDR1 SGHAT and CDR2 FQNNGV. CDR3: CAGSLGSGGPYNEQFF. In nucleotides, the CDR3 is TGTGCCGGCAGCTTGGGGTCCGGGGGGCCCTACAATGAGCAGTTCTTC. Full variable domain (missing parts from reference TRBV11-2 and TRBJ2-1): EAGVAQSPRYKIIEKRQSVAFWCNPISGHATLYWYQQILGQGPKLLIQFQNNGVVDDSQLPKDRFSAERLKGVDSTLKIQPAKLEDSAVYLCAGSLGSGGPYNEQFFGPGTRLTVL.

Turning to this clonotype: Germline and junction disagree at one end, which may indicate a read error. The V gene is TRBV20-1, the J gene TRBJ2-2, with D maybe TRBD2 (6 bases). This CDR3 contains 13 residues. The V gene's germline CDR1 is DFQATT and CDR2 SNEGSKA (reference sequence). The DNA for the CDR3 is TGCAGTACTAGGAGACTAGAATCCAGGGAGCTGTTTTTT. This encodes CSTRRLESRELFF.

In its sample, this clonotype was seen once. A read error is possible here, since a much larger clone lies one base away. Since the CDR3 does not end with the conserved phenylalanine or tryptophan, this likely comes from a read error. The V call is TRBV5-8, the J call TRBJ1-1; D ambiguous. With 1 base removed from V and 6 bases from J, the gap between germline ends came to 10 bases. Germline CDR1 and CDR2: SGHTS and YDEGEE. This CDR3 is built from 13 residues. The CDR3 is CASSLWEEAEAFL. CDR3 sequence (DNA): TGTGCCAGCAGCTTGTGGGAGGAGGCTGAAGCTTTCCTT.

For this clonotype: An end of the junction differs from the germline gene, which may be a read error. The rearrangement joins TRBV20-1 to TRBJ1-5; possibly TRBD1 for D (6 bases). CDR3 length: 16 amino acids. Germline values: CDR1 DFQATT, CDR2 SNEGSKA (reference sequence). CDR3 sequence (DNA): TGCAGTACTAGGTCACAGGGTACTCTTAGCAATCAGCCCCAGCATTTT. Amino acids: CSTRSQGTLSNQPQHF.

Concerning this clonotype itself: Compared with germline, one end of the junction differs, possibly owing to a read error. The rearrangement links TRBV20-1 to TRBJ2-3; no clear D gene. Germline CDR1 and CDR2: DFQATT and SNEGSKA (reference sequence). The CDR3 is 14 residues long. The CDR3 sequence is CSAPFWAHTYTQYF. The CDR3 coding sequence is TGCAGTGCCCCTTTCTGGGCACACACATATACGCAGTATTTT.

On this clonotype itself: The junction does not match germline at one end; this may be a read error. The chain recombines TRBV10-3 with TRBJ2-2; D call uncertain. CDR3 length equals 16 residues. Germline V lookup: CDR1 ENHRY, CDR2 SYGVKD. DNA for the CDR3: TGTGCCATCAGTGATTCGAGGCTGACGAACACAGGGGAGCTGTTTTTT. It encodes CAISDSRLTNTGELFF.

A note on this clonotype: At one of its ends the junction is not consistent with the germline gene, which may arise from a read error. The chain combines TRBV20-1 with TRBJ1-2; no definite D call. This CDR3 contains 13 residues. Germline values: CDR1 DFQATT, CDR2 SNEGSKA (reference sequence). The CDR3 loop reads CNARSPTENGYTF. The CDR3 nucleotides read TGCAATGCTAGGTCTCCGACGGAGAATGGCTACACCTTC.

Comment on this clonotype: The final CDR3 position lacks the conserved phenylalanine or tryptophan, pointing to a likely read error. The chain carries TRBV29-1 and TRBJ2-7; 9 bases match TRBD1. The CDR3 sequence is 15 residues long. Germline CDR1 is SQVTM and CDR2 is ANQGSEA. CDR3 protein: CCATRGGQGSHEQYL. CDR3 DNA: TGCTGTGCAACAAGGGGGGGACAGGGTTCCCACGAGCAGTACCTC.

A remark on this clonotype: Because the CDR3 is missing its conserved closing phenylalanine or tryptophan, this is likely a read error. It is unclear where the CDR3 begins or ends on the DNA, so no DNA is shown, and the CDR3 is as TCRdb lists it. The chain has TRBV20-1 and TRBJ2-7; TRBD2, the D gene given by the table, was not confirmed from the DNA. The CDR3 region is 15 residues in length, termini included. Germline CDR1 DFQATT, CDR2 SNEGSKA (reference sequence). The CDR3 reads CSTAGTSGASYEQHL.

This clonotype was observed a few times. A much larger clone sits a single nucleotide away, making a read error possible. The CDR3 carries no conserved terminal phenylalanine or tryptophan, so it likely arises from a read error. The chain couples TRBV29-1 to TRBJ1-1, with D unresolved. V lost 8 bases and J 1 base, leaving 11 bases between the germline ends. Germline CDR1 reads SQVTM; CDR2 reads ANQGSEA. The CDR3 extends over 12 amino acids. In nucleotides, the CDR3 is TGCAGCTATAATAAGCGGAACACTGAAGCTTTCCTT. As protein: CSYNKRNTEAFL.

This clonotype has a single count. Likely a read error: the CDR3 ends without its conserved phenylalanine or tryptophan. This chain uses TRBV20-1 with TRBJ2-3; no reliable D call. Germline V gene lookup returns CDR1 DFQATT and CDR2 SNEGSKA (reference sequence). The V gene lost 7 bases and the J gene lost 4 bases, with 12 bases spanning the gap. This CDR3 contains 12 residues. The CDR3 DNA follows: TGCAGTGTTAAAGATTACGCAGATACGCAGTATTCT. Translating gives CSVKDYADTQYS.

About this clonotype itself: An end of the junction differs from the germline gene, which may be a read error. The chain is built from TRBV29-1 and TRBJ2-1; 7 bases align to TRBD1. The CDR3 totals 14 residues. Germline loops: CDR1 SQVTM, CDR2 ANQGSEA. This CDR3 reads CSIDRETGGNEQLF. The DNA of the CDR3 is TGCAGCATCGACAGGGAAACTGGCGGCAATGAGCAGCTCTTC.

In regard to this clonotype: A much larger clone is a single base away; this may be a read error. This chain connects TRBV5-5 to TRBJ1-1; TRBD1 matches 9 bases. The germline CDR1 and CDR2 sequences are SGHKS and YYEKEE (reference sequence). The CDR3 totals 13 residues. CDR3 protein: CASSVDRGFETFF. The DNA of the CDR3 is TGTGCCAGCAGCGTGGACAGGGGATTTGAAACTTTCTTT.

This clonotype is a singleton in its sample. At one end the junction does not follow the germline gene, possibly because of a read error. This rearrangement joins TRBV5-1 to TRBJ1-1, with D unresolved. Germline-derived CDR1 and CDR2 are SGHRS and YFSETQ. The CDR3 covers 15 residues. The CDR3 loop is CTSSRTNMANTEAFF. DNA of the CDR3: TGCACCAGCAGCCGTACGAACATGGCGAACACTGAAGCTTTCTTT.

Turning to this clonotype: At one end, the junction sequence differs from germline, possibly due to a read error. This rearrangement joins TRBV5-4 to TRBJ2-5, with D possibly TRBD1 on 6 matching bases. There are 13 residues in the CDR3. From germline, CDR1 is SGHNT and CDR2 YYREEE (reference sequence). In nucleotides, the CDR3 is TGTGCCAGCAGCCCGGACAGAGAAGAGACTCAGAACTTC. Protein sequence: CASSPDREETQNF.